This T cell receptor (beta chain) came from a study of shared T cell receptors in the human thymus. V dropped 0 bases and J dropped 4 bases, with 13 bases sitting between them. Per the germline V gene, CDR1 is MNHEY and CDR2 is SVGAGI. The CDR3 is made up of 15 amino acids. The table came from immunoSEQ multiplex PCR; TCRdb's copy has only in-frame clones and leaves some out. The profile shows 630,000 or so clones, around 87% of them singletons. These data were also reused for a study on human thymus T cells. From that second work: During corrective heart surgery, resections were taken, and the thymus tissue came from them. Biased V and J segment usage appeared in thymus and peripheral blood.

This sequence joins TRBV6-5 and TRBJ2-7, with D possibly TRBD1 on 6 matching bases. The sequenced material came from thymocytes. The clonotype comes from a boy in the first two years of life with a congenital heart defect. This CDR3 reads CASSYSNRVLYEQYF. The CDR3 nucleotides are TGTGCCAGCAGTTACTCGAACAGGGTACTGTACGAGCAGTACTTC.